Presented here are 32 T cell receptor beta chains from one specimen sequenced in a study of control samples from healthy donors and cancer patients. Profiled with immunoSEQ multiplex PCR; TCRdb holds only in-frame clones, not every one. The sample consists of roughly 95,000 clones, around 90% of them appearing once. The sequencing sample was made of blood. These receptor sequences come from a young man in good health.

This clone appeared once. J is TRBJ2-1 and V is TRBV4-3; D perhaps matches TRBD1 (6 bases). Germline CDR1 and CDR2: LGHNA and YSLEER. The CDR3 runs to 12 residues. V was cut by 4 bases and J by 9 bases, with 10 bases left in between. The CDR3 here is CASSRARGEQFF. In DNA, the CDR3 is TGCGCCAGCAGCCGGGCCAGGGGTGAGCAGTTCTTC.

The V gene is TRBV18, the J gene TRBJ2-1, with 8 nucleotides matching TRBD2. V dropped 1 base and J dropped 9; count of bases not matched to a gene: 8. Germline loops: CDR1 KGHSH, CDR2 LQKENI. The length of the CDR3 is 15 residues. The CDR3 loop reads CASSPLREGRVEQFF. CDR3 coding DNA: TGTGCCAGCTCACCACTCCGGGAGGGCCGGGTTGAGCAGTTCTTC.

The CDR3 protein is CASSDLASGRMWSSYNEQFF. DNA of the CDR3: TGTGCCAGCAGTGATTTAGCTAGCGGGAGGATGTGGAGCTCCTACAATGAGCAGTTCTTC. The genes are TRBV2 and TRBJ2-1; 11 nucleotides agree with TRBD2. This CDR3 is 20 amino acids long. CDR1 SNHLY and CDR2 FYNNEI come from the germline V gene. The J segment lost 0 bases and the V segment lost 3 bases, leaving 13 bases of the junction unmatched.

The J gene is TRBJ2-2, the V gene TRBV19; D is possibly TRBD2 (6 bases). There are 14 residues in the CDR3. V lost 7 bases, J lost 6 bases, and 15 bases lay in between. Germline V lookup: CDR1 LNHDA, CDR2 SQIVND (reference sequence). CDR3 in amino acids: CASTLVSGAGELFF. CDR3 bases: TGTGCCAGTACCCTGGTATCGGGAGCCGGGGAGCTGTTTTTT. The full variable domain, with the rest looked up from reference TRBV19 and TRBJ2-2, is DGGITQSPKYLFRKEGQNVTLSCEQNLNHDAMYWYRQDPGQGLRLIYYSQIVNDFQKGDIAEGYSVSREKKESFPLTVTSAQKNPTAFYLCASTLVSGAGELFFGEGSRLTVL.

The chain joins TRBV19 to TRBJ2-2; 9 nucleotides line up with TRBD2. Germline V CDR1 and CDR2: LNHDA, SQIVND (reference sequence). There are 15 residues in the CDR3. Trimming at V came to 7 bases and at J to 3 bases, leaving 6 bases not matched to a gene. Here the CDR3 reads CASKSSGTYTGELFF. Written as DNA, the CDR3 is TGTGCCAGTAAATCTAGCGGGACTTACACCGGGGAGCTGTTTTTT.

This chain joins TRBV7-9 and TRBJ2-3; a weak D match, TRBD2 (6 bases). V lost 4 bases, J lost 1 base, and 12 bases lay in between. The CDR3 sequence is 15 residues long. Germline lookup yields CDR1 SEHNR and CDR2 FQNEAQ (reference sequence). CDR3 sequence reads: CASSSPGARTDTQYF. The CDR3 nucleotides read TGTGCCAGCAGCTCTCCGGGAGCCCGCACAGATACGCAGTATTTT. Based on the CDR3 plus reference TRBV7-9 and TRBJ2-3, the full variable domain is DTGVSQNPRHKITKRGQNVTFRCDPISEHNRLYWYRQTLGQGPEFLTYFQNEAQLEKSRLLSDRFSAERPKGSFSTLEIQRTEQGDSAMYLCASSSPGARTDTQYFGPGTRLTVL.

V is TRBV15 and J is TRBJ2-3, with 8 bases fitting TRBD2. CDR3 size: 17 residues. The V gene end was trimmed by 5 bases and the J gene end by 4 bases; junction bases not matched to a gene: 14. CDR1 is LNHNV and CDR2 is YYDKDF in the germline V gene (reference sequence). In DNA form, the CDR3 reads TGTGCCACCAGCCCCCGACTTAGCGGGAAAAGGCCAGATACGCAGTATTTT. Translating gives CATSPRLSGKRPDTQYF.

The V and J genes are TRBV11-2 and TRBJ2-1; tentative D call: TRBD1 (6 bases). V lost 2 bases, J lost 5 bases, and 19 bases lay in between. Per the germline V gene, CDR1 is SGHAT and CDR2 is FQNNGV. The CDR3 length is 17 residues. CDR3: CASSLSPWQGSDNEQFF. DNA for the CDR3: TGTGCCAGCAGCTTATCCCCCTGGCAGGGGTCCGACAATGAGCAGTTCTTC.

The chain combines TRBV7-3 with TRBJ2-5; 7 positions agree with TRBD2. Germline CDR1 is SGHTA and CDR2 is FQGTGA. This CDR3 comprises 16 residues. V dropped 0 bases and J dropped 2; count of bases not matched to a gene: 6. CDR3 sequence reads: CASSLTPGLTQETQYF. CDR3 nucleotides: TGTGCCAGCAGCTTAACCCCGGGACTAACTCAAGAGACCCAGTACTTC.

Here the CDR3 DNA reads TGTGCCAGTAGTATGGGACTAGCAGGGAACAATGAGCAGTTCTTC. Its protein is CASSMGLAGNNEQFF. The chain joins TRBV19 to TRBJ2-1; 9 bases match TRBD2. The V gene end was trimmed by 3 bases and the J gene end by 5 bases; junction bases not matched to a gene: 5. Germline V gene lookup returns CDR1 LNHDA and CDR2 SQIVND (reference sequence). The CDR3 consists of 15 residues.

Written as DNA, the CDR3 is TGCAGTGCTAGAGCGTGGAATACGCAGTATTTT. This sequence encodes CSARAWNTQYF. The chain links TRBV20-1 to TRBJ2-3; D is undetermined. This CDR3 has 11 residues. CDR1 is DFQATT and CDR2 is SNEGSKA in the germline V gene (reference sequence). Between the trimmed V and J ends, which lost 1 base and 7 bases, there was a span of 6 bases.

CDR3 nucleotide sequence: TGTGCCAGCAGCTTAGGGCAGGGGCTCTCCTACAATGAGCAGTTCTTC. Amino acids: CASSLGQGLSYNEQFF. The chain couples TRBV11-2 to TRBJ2-1, with a possible D match to TRBD1 (6 bases). This CDR3 region has 16 residues. Between the trimmed V and J ends, which lost 1 base and 0 bases, there was a span of 10 bases. The V gene's germline CDR1 is SGHAT and CDR2 FQNNGV. Full variable domain (rest looked up from reference TRBV11-2 and TRBJ2-1): EAGVAQSPRYKIIEKRQSVAFWCNPISGHATLYWYQQILGQGPKLLIQFQNNGVVDDSQLPKDRFSAERLKGVDSTLKIQPAKLEDSAVYLCASSLGQGLSYNEQFFGPGTRLTVL.

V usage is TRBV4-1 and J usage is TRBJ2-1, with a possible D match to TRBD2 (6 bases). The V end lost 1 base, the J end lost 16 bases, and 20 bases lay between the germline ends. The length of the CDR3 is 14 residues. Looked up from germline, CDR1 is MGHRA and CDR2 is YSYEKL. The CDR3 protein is CASSQAQGGVSTFF. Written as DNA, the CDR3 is TGCGCCAGCAGCCAAGCCCAGGGCGGGGTATCTACATTCTTC.

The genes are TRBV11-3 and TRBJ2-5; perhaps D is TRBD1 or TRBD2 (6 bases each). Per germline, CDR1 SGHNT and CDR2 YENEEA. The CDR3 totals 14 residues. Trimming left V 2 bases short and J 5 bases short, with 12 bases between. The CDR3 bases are TGTGCCAGCAGCTTATACGGGGGCGGGGAGACCCAGTACTTC. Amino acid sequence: CASSLYGGGETQYF.

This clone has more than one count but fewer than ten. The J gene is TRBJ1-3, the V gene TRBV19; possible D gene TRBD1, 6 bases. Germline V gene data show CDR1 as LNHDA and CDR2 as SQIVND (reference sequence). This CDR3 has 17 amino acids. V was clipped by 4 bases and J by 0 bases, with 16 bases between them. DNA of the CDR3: TGTGCCAGTAGTACACGGACAGACTATAGCTCTGGAAACACCATATATTTT. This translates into CASSTRTDYSSGNTIYF.

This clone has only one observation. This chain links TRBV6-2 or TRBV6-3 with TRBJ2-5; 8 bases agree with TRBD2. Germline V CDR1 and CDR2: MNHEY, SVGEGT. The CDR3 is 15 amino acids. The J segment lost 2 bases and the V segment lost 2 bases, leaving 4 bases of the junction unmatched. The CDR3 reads CASSYSASGQETQYF. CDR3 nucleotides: TGTGCCAGCAGTTACAGCGCTAGCGGGCAAGAGACCCAGTACTTC.

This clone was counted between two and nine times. The CDR3 DNA reads TGTGCCACCAGGATCAAGGACCAGCCCTATAGCAATCAGCCCCAGCATTTT. It encodes CATRIKDQPYSNQPQHF. The chain couples TRBV24-1 to TRBJ1-5; no definite D call. There are 17 residues in the CDR3. Trimming shortened V by 7 bases and J by 0 bases, and 18 bases separated the two germline ends. CDR1 is KGHDR and CDR2 is SFDVKD in the germline V gene.

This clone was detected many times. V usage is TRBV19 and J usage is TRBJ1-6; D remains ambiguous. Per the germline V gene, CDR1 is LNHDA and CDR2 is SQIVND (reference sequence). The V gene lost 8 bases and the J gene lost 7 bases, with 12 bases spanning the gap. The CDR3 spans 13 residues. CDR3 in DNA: TGTGCCAGTCGAATAGTTGAAAATTCACCCCTCCACTTT. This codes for CASRIVENSPLHF.

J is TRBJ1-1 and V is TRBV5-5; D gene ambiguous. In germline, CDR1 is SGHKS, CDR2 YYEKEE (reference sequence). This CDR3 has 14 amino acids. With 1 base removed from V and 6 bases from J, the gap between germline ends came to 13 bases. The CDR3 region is CASSLLVSIAEAFF. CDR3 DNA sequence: TGTGCCAGCAGCTTGCTGGTTTCGATCGCTGAAGCTTTCTTT.

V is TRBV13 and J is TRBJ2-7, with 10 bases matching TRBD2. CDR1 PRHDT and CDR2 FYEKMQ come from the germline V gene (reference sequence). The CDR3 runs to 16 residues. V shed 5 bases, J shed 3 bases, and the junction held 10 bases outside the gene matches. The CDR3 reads CASSTSGTSVYYEQYF. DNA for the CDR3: TGTGCCAGCAGCACGTCCGGGACTAGCGTATACTACGAGCAGTACTTC.

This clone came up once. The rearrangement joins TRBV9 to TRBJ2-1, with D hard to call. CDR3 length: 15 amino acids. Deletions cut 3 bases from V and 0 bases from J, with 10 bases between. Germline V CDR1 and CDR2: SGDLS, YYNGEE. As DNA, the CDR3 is TGTGCCAGCAGCGGGTACGGTAGCTCCTACAATGAGCAGTTCTTC. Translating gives CASSGYGSSYNEQFF.

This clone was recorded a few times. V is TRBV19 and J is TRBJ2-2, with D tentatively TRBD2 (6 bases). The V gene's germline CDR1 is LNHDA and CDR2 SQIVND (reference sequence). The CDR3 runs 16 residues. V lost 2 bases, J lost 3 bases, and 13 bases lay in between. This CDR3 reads CASSITQGGDTGELFF. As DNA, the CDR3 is TGTGCCAGTAGTATAACCCAGGGAGGTGACACCGGGGAGCTGTTTTTT.

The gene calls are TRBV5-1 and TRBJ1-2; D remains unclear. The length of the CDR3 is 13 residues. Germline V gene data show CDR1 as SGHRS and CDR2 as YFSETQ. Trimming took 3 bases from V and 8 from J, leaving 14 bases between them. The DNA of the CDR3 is TGCGCCAGCAGCTATCAACAAGCGCGGGGCTACACCTTC. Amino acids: CASSYQQARGYTF.

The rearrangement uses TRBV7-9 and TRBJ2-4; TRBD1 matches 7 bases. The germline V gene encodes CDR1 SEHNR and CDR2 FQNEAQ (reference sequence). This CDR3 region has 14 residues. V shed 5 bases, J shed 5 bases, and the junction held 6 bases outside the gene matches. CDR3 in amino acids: CASSPRQGENIQYF. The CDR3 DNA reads TGTGCCAGCAGCCCTAGACAGGGTGAAAACATTCAGTACTTC. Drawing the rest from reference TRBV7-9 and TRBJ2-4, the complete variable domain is DTGVSQNPRHKITKRGQNVTFRCDPISEHNRLYWYRQTLGQGPEFLTYFQNEAQLEKSRLLSDRFSAERPKGSFSTLEIQRTEQGDSAMYLCASSPRQGENIQYFGAGTRLSVL.

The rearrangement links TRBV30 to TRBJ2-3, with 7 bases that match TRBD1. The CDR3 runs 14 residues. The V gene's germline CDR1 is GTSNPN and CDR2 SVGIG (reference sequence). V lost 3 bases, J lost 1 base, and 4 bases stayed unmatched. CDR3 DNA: TGTGCCTGGAGCAGACAGGGAGGCACAGATACGCAGTATTTT. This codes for CAWSRQGGTDTQYF.

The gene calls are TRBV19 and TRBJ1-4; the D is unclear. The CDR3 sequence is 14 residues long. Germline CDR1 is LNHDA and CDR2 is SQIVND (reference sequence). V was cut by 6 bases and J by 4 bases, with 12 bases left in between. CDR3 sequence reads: CASRNQRINEKLFF. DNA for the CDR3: TGTGCCAGTAGGAACCAACGGATTAATGAAAAACTGTTTTTT. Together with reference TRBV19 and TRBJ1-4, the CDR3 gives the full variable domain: DGGITQSPKYLFRKEGQNVTLSCEQNLNHDAMYWYRQDPGQGLRLIYYSQIVNDFQKGDIAEGYSVSREKKESFPLTVTSAQKNPTAFYLCASRNQRINEKLFFGSGTQLSVL.

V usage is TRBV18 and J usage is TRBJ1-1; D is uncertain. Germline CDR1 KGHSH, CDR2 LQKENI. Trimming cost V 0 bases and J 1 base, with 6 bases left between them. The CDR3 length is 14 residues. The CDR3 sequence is CASSPPRKNTEAFF. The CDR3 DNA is TGTGCCAGCTCACCACCGCGGAAGAACACTGAAGCTTTCTTT.

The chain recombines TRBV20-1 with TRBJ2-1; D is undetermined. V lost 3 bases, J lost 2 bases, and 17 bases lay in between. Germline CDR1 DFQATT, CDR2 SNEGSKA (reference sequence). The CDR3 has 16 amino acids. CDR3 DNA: TGCAGTGCTAGTTTGCGTCCGATGACCCCCTACAATGAGCAGTTCTTC. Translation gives CSASLRPMTPYNEQFF.

The CDR3 DNA reads TGTGCCAGTAGTTCTGCGACGAGCTCCTACGAGCAGTACTTC. Its protein is CASSSATSSYEQYF. The V gene is TRBV19, the J gene TRBJ2-7; no reliable D call. CDR1 and CDR2 (germline): LNHDA, SQIVND (reference sequence). Trimming removed 5 bases from V and 0 bases from J, with 11 bases in between. The CDR3 has 14 residues. The entire variable domain, with the rest obtained from reference TRBV19 and TRBJ2-7, is as follows: DGGITQSPKYLFRKEGQNVTLSCEQNLNHDAMYWYRQDPGQGLRLIYYSQIVNDFQKGDIAEGYSVSREKKESFPLTVTSAQKNPTAFYLCASSSATSSYEQYFGPGTRLTVT.

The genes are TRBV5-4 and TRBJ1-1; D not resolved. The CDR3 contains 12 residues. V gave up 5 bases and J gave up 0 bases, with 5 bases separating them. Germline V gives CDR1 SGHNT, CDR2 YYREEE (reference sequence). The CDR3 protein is CASRGMNTEAFF. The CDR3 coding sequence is TGTGCCAGCAGGGGAATGAACACTGAAGCTTTCTTT.

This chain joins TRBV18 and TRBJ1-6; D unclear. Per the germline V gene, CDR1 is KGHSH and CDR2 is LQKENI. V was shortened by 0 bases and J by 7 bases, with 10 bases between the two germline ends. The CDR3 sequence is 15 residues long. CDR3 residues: CASSPPGVNNSPLHF. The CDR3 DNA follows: TGTGCCAGCTCACCACCCGGTGTGAACAATTCACCCCTCCACTTT.

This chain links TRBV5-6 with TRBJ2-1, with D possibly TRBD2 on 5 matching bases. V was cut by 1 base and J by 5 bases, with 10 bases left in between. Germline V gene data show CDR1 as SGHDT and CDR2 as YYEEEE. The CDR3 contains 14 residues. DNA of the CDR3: TGTGCCAGCAGCTTGTATGGGAGCAACAATGAGCAGTTCTTC. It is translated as CASSLYGSNNEQFF.